This passage covers 17 T cell receptor beta chains from one sample sequenced in a study of T cells after yellow fever vaccination. TCRdb analysed the 5' RACE reads with MiXCR anew, one entry per CDR3 protein. The table records 320,000 or so distinct CDR3 sequences, less than 9.5% of them present only once. The specimen was PBMCs, collected roughly seven weeks after the first yellow fever vaccination. Receptors originate from a man younger than 30 who received the YFV17D yellow fever vaccine.

This clonotype was found a few times. V gene TRBV10-3 combines with J gene TRBJ2-3; D tentatively fits TRBD1 or TRBD2 (5 bases each). From germline, CDR1 is ENHRY and CDR2 SYGVKD. CDR3 size: 15 residues. V lost 10 bases and J 1 base, leaving 18 bases between the germline ends. CDR3 in DNA: TGTGCCAGCCAACCCGGGCAGGGACGCACAGATACGCAGTATTTT. It yields the protein CASQPGQGRTDTQYF.

This clonotype was seen only a few times. The chain couples TRBV24-1 to TRBJ2-5; TRBD2 might be the D (6 bases). Per the germline V gene, CDR1 is KGHDR and CDR2 is SFDVKD. Trimming shortened V by 7 bases and J by 5 bases, and 16 bases separated the two germline ends. The CDR3 length is 14 residues. The CDR3 nucleotides are TGTGCCACCAGCGCGCCCGACCGGGGGGAGACCCAGTACTTC. Translating gives CATSAPDRGETQYF.

Only a few counts were recorded for this clonotype. The genes are TRBV6-1 and TRBJ1-2, with D tentatively TRBD1 (6 bases). Trimming left V 6 bases short and J 4 bases short, with 18 bases between. The V gene's germline CDR1 is MNHNS and CDR2 SASEGT. The CDR3 is made up of 15 amino acids. The CDR3 protein is CASRPTPTGAYGYTF. DNA for the CDR3: TGTGCCAGCAGGCCAACCCCGACAGGCGCCTATGGCTACACCTTC.

This clonotype has a count of ten or more. The chain recombines TRBV10-3 with TRBJ1-5; the D is unclear. There are 12 residues in the CDR3. In germline, CDR1 is ENHRY, CDR2 SYGVKD. Trimming shortened V by 6 bases and J by 4 bases, and 7 bases separated the two germline ends. Here the CDR3 DNA reads TGTGCCATCAGCGCCGAAAATCAGCCCCAGCATTTT. This translates into CAISAENQPQHF.

In this sample, this clonotype turned up a few times. The chain joins TRBV5-1 to TRBJ2-7; TRBD2 agrees at 7 bases. V shed 3 bases and J 2 bases; nucleotides not matched to a gene: 5. This CDR3 is built from 14 residues. CDR1 is SGHRS, CDR2 YFSETQ, per germline. The CDR3 spells CASSWEGRAYEQYF. In DNA form, the CDR3 reads TGCGCCAGCAGCTGGGAGGGACGCGCCTACGAGCAGTACTTC.

The table lists this clonotype with a few counts. The rearrangement links TRBV18 to TRBJ2-3; D not resolved. There are 12 residues in the CDR3. Trimming removed 8 bases at V and 11 bases at J, with 17 bases between. Per germline, CDR1 KGHSH and CDR2 LQKENI. CDR3 loop: CASATQSVGQYF. Written as DNA, the CDR3 is TGTGCCAGCGCAACCCAATCGGTGGGGCAGTATTTT.

V is TRBV7-9 and J is TRBJ1-1; D is unclear. Germline lookup yields CDR1 SEHNR and CDR2 FQNEAQ (reference sequence). V dropped 2 bases and J dropped 7 bases, with 14 bases sitting between them. This CDR3 spans 14 amino acids. CDR3 coding DNA: TGTGCCAGCAGCTTACCCCTAGACGCAAGTGAAGCTTTCTTT. Translation: CASSLPLDASEAFF.

This clonotype was seen a few times. This sequence joins TRBV10-3 and TRBJ2-7; D is uncertain. This CDR3 has 12 residues. Germline loops: CDR1 ENHRY, CDR2 SYGVKD. Trimming took 3 bases from V and 2 from J, leaving 5 bases between them. The CDR3 sequence: CAISDSAYEQYF. The CDR3 DNA follows: TGTGCCATCAGTGATTCCGCCTACGAGCAGTACTTC.

In this sample, this clonotype turned up many times. V usage is TRBV7-9 and J usage is TRBJ2-3, with a tentative D call TRBD2 (5 bases). The germline V gene has CDR1 SEHNR and CDR2 FQNEAQ (reference sequence). CDR3 size: 10 residues. V shed 10 bases and J shed 10 bases, with 12 bases lying between them. The DNA of the CDR3 is TGTGCCACCTCGGGGTGGGCGCAGTATTTT. This encodes CATSGWAQYF.

This rearrangement joins TRBV10-1 to TRBJ2-1, with D perhaps TRBD2 (7 bases). The CDR3 has 15 residues. Germline V gives CDR1 WNHNN, CDR2 SYGVQD (reference sequence). The ends were cut back, 5 bases at V and 4 bases at J, with 15 bases in the middle. CDR3 in amino acids: CASSKAGAEYNEQFF. The CDR3 coding sequence is TGCGCCAGCAGTAAGGCGGGGGCGGAATACAATGAGCAGTTCTTC.

This clonotype has more than one count but fewer than ten. The chain recombines TRBV5-4 with TRBJ2-5, with D tentatively TRBD1 (6 bases). This CDR3 has 15 amino acids. V gave up 4 bases and J gave up 2 bases, with 15 bases separating them. The germline V gene has CDR1 SGHNT and CDR2 YYREEE (reference sequence). DNA of the CDR3: TGTGCCAGCAGCCCCGGGACACAGAGTCAAGAGACCCAGTACTTC. Its translation is CASSPGTQSQETQYF.

The rearrangement uses TRBV4-3 and TRBJ2-1; 9 bases fit TRBD2. This CDR3 contains 14 residues. Losses at the gene ends were 3 bases for V and 9 bases for J; bases not matched to a gene: 6. Per germline, CDR1 LGHNA and CDR2 YSLEER. The CDR3 DNA reads TGCGCCAGCAGCCAGGGACTAGCTGGGGGTGAGCAGTTCTTC. This translates into CASSQGLAGGEQFF.

Concerning this clonotype: Being one base from a much bigger clone, this may be a read error. The chain couples TRBV6-1 to TRBJ2-2; tentatively, D is TRBD2 (6 bases). The CDR3 spans 15 residues. Between the trimmed V and J ends, which lost 5 bases and 3 bases, there was a span of 13 bases. Germline V lookup: CDR1 MNHNS, CDR2 SASEGT. The CDR3 is CASSPGTLDTGELFF. DNA of the CDR3: TGTGCCAGCAGTCCCGGGACTTTGGACACCGGGGAGCTGTTTTTT.

This clonotype was found a few times. The chain joins TRBV10-3 to TRBJ2-2; 9 bases line up with TRBD2. The CDR3 runs 17 residues. CDR1 is ENHRY and CDR2 is SYGVKD in the germline V gene. V was clipped by 2 bases and J by 2 bases; unmatched bases: 6. The CDR3 DNA follows: TGTGCCATCAGTGAGACCCGCGGGGGGGGTAACACCGGGGAGCTGTTTTTT. Translated, it gives CAISETRGGGNTGELFF.

This CDR3 is CASSLGTGAPRTQYF. CDR3 in DNA: TGTGCCAGCAGCCTCGGGACAGGGGCCCCGCGGACGCAGTATTTT. This chain joins TRBV27 and TRBJ2-3; the match to TRBD1 covers 10 bases. The CDR3 extends over 15 amino acids. Germline V CDR1 and CDR2: MNHEY, SMNVEV (reference sequence). With 6 bases clipped from V and 9 bases from J, the junction kept 12 bases outside the gene matches.

The J gene is TRBJ2-7, the V gene TRBV7-3, with 9 bases that match TRBD1. This CDR3 contains 13 residues. Germline V gives CDR1 SGHTA, CDR2 FQGTGA. V gave up 5 bases and J gave up 7 bases; unmatched junction bases: 6. The CDR3 coding sequence is TGTGCCAGCAGCCGAGACAGGGGGTCGGAGCAGTACTTC. As protein: CASSRDRGSEQYF.

V is TRBV7-6 and J is TRBJ1-4, with D unclear. Trimming removed 5 bases at V and 5 bases at J, with 15 bases between. Germline V gene data show CDR1 as SGHVS and CDR2 as FNYEAQ. This CDR3 comprises 15 residues. CDR3 bases: TGTGCCAGCAGCCCCGCCTCCTTGGGGAATGAAAAACTGTTTTTT. Residues: CASSPASLGNEKLFF. Complete variable domain (other parts from reference TRBV7-6 and TRBJ1-4): GAGVSQSPRYKVTKRGQDVALRCDPISGHVSLYWYRQALGQGPEFLTYFNYEAQQDKSGLPNDRFSAERPEGSISTLTIQRTEQRDSAMYRCASSPASLGNEKLFFGSGTQLSVL.